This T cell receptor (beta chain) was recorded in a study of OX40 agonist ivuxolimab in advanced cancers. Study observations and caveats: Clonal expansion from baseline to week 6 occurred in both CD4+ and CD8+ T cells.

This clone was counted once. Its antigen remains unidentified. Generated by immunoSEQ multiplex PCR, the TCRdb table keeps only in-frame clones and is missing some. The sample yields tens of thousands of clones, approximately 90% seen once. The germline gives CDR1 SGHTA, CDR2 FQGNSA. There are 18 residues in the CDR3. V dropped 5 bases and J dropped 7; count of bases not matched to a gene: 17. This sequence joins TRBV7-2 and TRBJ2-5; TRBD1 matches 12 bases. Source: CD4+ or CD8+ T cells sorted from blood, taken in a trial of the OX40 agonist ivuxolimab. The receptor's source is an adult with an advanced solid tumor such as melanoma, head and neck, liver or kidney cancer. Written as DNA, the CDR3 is TGTGCCAGCAGCAAAACCCCGGGACAGGGGGCGCGGGGAGTGACCCAGTACTTC. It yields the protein CASSKTPGQGARGVTQYF. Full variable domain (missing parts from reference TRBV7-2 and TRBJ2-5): GAGVSQSPSNKVTEKGKDVELRCDPISGHTALYWYRQSLGQGLEFLIYFQGNSAPDKSGLPSDRFSAERTGGSVSTLTIQRTQQEDSAVYLCASSKTPGQGARGVTQYFGPGTRLLVL.